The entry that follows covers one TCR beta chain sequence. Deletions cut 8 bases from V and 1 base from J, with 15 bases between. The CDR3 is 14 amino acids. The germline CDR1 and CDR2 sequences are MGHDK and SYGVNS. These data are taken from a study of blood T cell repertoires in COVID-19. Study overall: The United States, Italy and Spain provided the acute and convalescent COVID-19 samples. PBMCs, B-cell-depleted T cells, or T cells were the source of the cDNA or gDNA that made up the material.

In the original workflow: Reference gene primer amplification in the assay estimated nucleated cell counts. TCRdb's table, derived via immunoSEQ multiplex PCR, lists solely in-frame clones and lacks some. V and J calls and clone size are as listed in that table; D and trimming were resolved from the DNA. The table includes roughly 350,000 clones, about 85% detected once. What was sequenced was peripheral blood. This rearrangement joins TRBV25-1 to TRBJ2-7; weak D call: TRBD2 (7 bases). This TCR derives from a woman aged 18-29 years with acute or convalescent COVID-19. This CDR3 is CASGGGGGSYEQYF. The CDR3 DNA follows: TGTGCCAGCGGGGGGGGCGGCGGGTCCTACGAGCAGTACTTC.